This TCR beta chain stems from a study of OX40 agonist ivuxolimab in advanced cancers. V was trimmed by 1 base and J by 3 bases, leaving 13 bases between them. CDR3 length: 16 amino acids. From germline, CDR1 is WSHSY and CDR2 SAAADI. TCRdb's copy holds only in-frame clones and misses some; the assay was immunoSEQ multiplex PCR. Here the sample spans around 15,000 clones, approximately 80% being singletons. This specimen was CD4+ or CD8+ T cells sorted from blood, taken in a trial of the OX40 agonist ivuxolimab. The J gene is TRBJ2-4, the V gene TRBV10-2; D is unclear. This TCR was recovered from an adult with an advanced solid tumor such as melanoma, head and neck, liver or kidney cancer. The CDR3 loop is CASSEWVATGKNIQYF. The DNA for the CDR3 is TGCGCCAGCAGTGAGTGGGTGGCGACGGGCAAAAACATTCAGTACTTC.